Sequencing of this T cell receptor beta chain was carried out in a study of Graves' ophthalmopathy and Graves' hyperthyroidism. Study-wide results and limits: Using 13 signatures, a model distinguished ophthalmopathy from stable hyperthyroidism, reaching just under 90% sensitivity and 65% to 84% specificity. Ophthalmopathy progression was predicted with 70% to 71% sensitivity and around 72% specificity.

From RNA, the CDR3 regions of TCR beta chains were amplified and sequenced. The first round was an RT-PCR with HTBI primers, and the second round was a multiplex PCR. MiXCR was run by TCRdb on the multiplex PCR reads, yielding one entry per CDR3 protein. The table has roughly 500,000 distinct CDR3 sequences, around 14% seen once; the top ten hold approximately 9.8%. Certain patients, namely those with other autoimmune diseases, uncontrolled infections, pregnancy or lactation, were excluded. This clonotype has at least ten counts. The target antigen is unknown. Sequenced: blood. The sequence was obtained from a woman aged 25 to 39 with Graves' ophthalmopathy.

DNA of the CDR3: TGTGCCAGCAGCAGGGGGTTCGATCAGCCCCAGCATTTT. Translated, it gives CASSRGFDQPQHF. The chain links TRBV12-3 or TRBV12-4 to TRBJ1-5; 7 bases map to TRBD1. The CDR3 totals 13 residues. Trimming cost V 6 bases and J 5 bases; bases outside gene matches: 4.